The rows below give T cell receptor beta chains drawn from one sample of a study of long-term antiretroviral therapy in people with HIV. The table came from immunoSEQ multiplex PCR; TCRdb's copy has only in-frame clones and leaves some out. There are just under 20,000 clones in the sample; approximately 90% occur only once, and 4.1% lies in the top ten. The sample was unsorted PBMCs, taken 2.1 years after starting antiretroviral therapy. Receptors were obtained from a man aged 18 to 30 with HIV. CDR3s include the opening cysteine and the closing phenylalanine or tryptophan. A D gene is named only where the DNA matches it firmly.

v_gene	j_gene	d_gene	CDR3aa	CDR3nt
TRBV13	TRBJ2-6	NA	CASMGLRDSGANVLTF	TGTGCCAGCATGGGACTTCGGGACTCTGGGGCCAACGTCCTGACTTTC
TRBV19	TRBJ1-5	TRBD1	CASSLTTGSNQPQHF	TGTGCCAGTAGTTTGACGACAGGGAGCAATCAGCCCCAGCATTTT
TRBV4-1	TRBJ2-7	NA	CASSQDPGESYEQYF	TGCGCCAGCAGCCAAGATCCCGGGGAGTCCTACGAGCAGTACTTC
TRBV9	TRBJ2-3	NA	CASSVEGDFSNVDTQYF	TGTGCCAGCAGCGTAGAAGGGGACTTTTCGAACGTAGATACGCAGTATTTT
TRBV6-5	TRBJ1-4	NA	CASSSPHGATNEKLFF	TGTGCCAGCAGTTCCCCCCACGGTGCAACTAATGAAAAACTGTTTTTT
TRBV6-6	TRBJ2-7	NA	CASSPSRGVNEQYF	TGTGCCAGCAGCCCGTCCAGGGGAGTTAACGAGCAGTACTTC
TRBV4-2	TRBJ1-1	NA	CASSQETLTGGNTEAFF	TGTGCCAGCAGCCAGGAAACACTGACAGGAGGTAACACTGAAGCTTTCTTT
TRBV27	TRBJ2-7	TRBD1	CASSLGQQTGTPYEQYF	TGTGCCAGCAGTTTGGGACAGCAGACAGGGACGCCCTACGAGCAGTACTTC
TRBV5-6	TRBJ2-7	TRBD2	CASSLSGRQYF	TGTGCCAGCAGCCTTAGCGGGAGACAGTACTTC
TRBV7-3	TRBJ2-1	TRBD2	CASSSSGREGNEQFF	TGTGCCAGCAGCTCTAGCGGGAGGGAGGGCAATGAGCAGTTCTTC